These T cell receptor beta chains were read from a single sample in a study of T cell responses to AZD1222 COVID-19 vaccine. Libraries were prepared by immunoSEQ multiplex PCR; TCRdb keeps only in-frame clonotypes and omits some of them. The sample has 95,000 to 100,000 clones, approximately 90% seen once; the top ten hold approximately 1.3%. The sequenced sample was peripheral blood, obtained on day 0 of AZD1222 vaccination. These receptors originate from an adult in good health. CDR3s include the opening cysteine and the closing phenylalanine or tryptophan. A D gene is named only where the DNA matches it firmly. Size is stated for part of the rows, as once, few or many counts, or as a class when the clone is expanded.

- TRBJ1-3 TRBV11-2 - CASSLPGNTIYF TGTGCCAGCAGCTTACCCGGAAACACCATATATTTT
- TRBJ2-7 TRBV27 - CASSLGVHRPSSYEQYF TGTGCCAGCAGTTTAGGGGTACACAGGCCAAGCTCCTACGAGCAGTACTTC
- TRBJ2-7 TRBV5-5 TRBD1 CASSLGTDYEQYF TGTGCCAGCAGCCTTGGGACAGACTACGAGCAGTACTTC
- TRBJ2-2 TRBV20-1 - CSASPGSNTGELFF TGCAGTGCTAGTCCTGGGTCGAACACCGGGGAGCTGTTTTTT
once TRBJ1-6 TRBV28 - CASSSMGSPLHF TGTGCCAGCAGTTCCATGGGGTCACCCCTCCACTTT
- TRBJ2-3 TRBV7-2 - CASSLVGPQILTDTQYF TGTGCCAGCAGCTTAGTGGGACCTCAAATTCTCACAGATACGCAGTATTTT
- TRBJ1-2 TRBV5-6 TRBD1 CASSGTTGGHGYTF TGTGCCAGCAGCGGAACAACAGGGGGTCATGGCTACACCTTC
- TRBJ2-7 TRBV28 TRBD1 CASSSGGAYHEQYF TGTGCCAGCAGTTCAGGGGGCGCATATCACGAGCAGTACTTC
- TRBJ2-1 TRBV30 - CAWSPSSNEQFF TGTGCCTGGAGCCCTAGTAGCAATGAGCAGTTCTTC
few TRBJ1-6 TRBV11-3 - CASSLRSGTPLHF TGTGCCAGCAGCTTAAGATCTGGGACACCCCTCCACTTT
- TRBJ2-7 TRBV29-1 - CSVENAEDYEQYF TGCAGCGTTGAAAACGCAGAGGACTACGAGCAGTACTTC
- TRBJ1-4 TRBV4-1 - CASSQGRNEKLFF TGCGCCAGCAGCCAAGGGCGGAATGAAAAACTGTTTTTT
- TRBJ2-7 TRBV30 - CAWSPESYREQYF TGTGCCTGGAGTCCCGAAAGTTATCGCGAGCAGTACTTC
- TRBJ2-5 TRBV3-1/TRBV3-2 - CASSQGPQETQYF TGTGCCAGCAGCCAAGGCCCGCAAGAGACCCAGTACTTC
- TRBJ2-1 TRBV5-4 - CASHRPTPYNEQFF TGTGCCAGCCACAGGCCGACCCCGTACAATGAGCAGTTCTTC
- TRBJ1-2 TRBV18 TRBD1 CASSPIVSRGREGYTF TGTGCCAGCTCACCGATTGTTAGCAGGGGGCGAGAGGGCTACACCTTC
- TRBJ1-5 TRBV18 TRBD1 CASSPQGQGTDQPQHF TGTGCCAGCTCACCCCAGGGACAGGGGACGGATCAGCCCCAGCATTTT
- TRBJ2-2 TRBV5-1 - CASSDITSNAGELFF TGCGCCAGCAGCGATATCACTAGCAACGCCGGGGAGCTGTTTTTT
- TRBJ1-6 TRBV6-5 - CASYNYNSPLHF TGTGCCAGCTACAACTATAATTCACCCCTCCACTTT
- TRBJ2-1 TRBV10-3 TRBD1 CAIRTTGKDEQFF TGTGCCATCAGAACGACAGGGAAGGATGAGCAGTTCTTC
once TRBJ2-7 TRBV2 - CASRGGASYEQYF TGTGCCAGCAGGGGGGGGGCCTCCTACGAGCAGTACTTC
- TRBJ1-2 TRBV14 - CASSQSTEYGYTF TGTGCCAGCAGCCAATCGACAGAGTATGGCTACACCTTC
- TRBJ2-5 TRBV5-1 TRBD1 CASSTRTGRRGETQYF TGCGCCAGCAGCACACGGACAGGCCGAAGGGGAGAGACCCAGTACTTC
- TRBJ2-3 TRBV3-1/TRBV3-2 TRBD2 CASSQMTSGDSTDTQYF TGTGCCAGCAGCCAAATGACTAGCGGGGATAGCACAGATACGCAGTATTTT
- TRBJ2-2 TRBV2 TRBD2 CASSDPLAGVNTGELFF TGTGCCAGCAGTGACCCACTAGCGGGGGTGAACACCGGGGAGCTGTTTTTT
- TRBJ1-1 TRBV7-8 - CASSLIRRGTEAFF TGTGCCAGCAGCTTGATCCGCCGGGGCACTGAAGCTTTCTTT
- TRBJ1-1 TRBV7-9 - CASSFPSGMNTEAFF TGTGCCAGCAGCTTTCCTAGCGGAATGAACACTGAAGCTTTCTTT
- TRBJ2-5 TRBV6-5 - CASSFRVVQYF TGTGCCAGCAGTTTCCGAGTGGTCCAGTACTTC
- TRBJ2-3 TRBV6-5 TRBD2 CASSPERGDTQYF TGTGCCAGCAGTCCCGAGCGGGGGGACACGCAGTATTTT